This record covers a single T cell receptor beta chain. Its antigen is unidentified. This record belongs to a study of T cells after yellow fever vaccination. Study-level points and caveats: Boosting was followed by the reappearance of most primary-vaccination clones (under 97% CD4, 70% to 90% CD8).

This CDR3 spans 16 amino acids. Germline CDR1 and CDR2: LGHDT and YNNKEL (reference sequence). V lost 2 bases to trimming and J lost 4 bases; unmatched junction nucleotides: 4. Making TCR cDNA involved 5'RACE template switching, which added UMIs and a universal primer site. TCRdb reprocessed the 5' RACE reads with MiXCR, giving one entry per CDR3 protein. The sample yields 200,000 to 300,000 distinct CDR3 sequences, 6% to 8% seen once. This TCR was recovered from a man younger than 40 who received the YFV17D yellow fever vaccine. The material sequenced was CD4+ T cells sorted from PBMCs, taken on the day of the yellow fever booster vaccination. The chain is built from TRBV3-1 and TRBJ2-2, with 10 bases aligning to TRBD1. Here the CDR3 DNA reads TGTGCCAGCAGCCAACCCGGGACAGGGGTCACCGGGGAGCTGTTTTTT. This codes for CASSQPGTGVTGELFF.